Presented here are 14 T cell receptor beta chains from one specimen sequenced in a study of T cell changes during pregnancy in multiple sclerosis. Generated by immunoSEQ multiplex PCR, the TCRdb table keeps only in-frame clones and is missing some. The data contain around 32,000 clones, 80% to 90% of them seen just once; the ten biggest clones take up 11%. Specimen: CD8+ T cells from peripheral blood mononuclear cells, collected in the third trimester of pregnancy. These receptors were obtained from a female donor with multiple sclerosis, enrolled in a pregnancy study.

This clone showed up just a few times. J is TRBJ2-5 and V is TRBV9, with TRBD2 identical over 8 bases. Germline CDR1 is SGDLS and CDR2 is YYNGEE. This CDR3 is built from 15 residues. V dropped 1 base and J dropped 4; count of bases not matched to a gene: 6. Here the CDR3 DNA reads TGTGCCAGCAGCGTAACGGGAGGGTCCTCAGAGACCCAGTACTTC. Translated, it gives CASSVTGGSSETQYF.

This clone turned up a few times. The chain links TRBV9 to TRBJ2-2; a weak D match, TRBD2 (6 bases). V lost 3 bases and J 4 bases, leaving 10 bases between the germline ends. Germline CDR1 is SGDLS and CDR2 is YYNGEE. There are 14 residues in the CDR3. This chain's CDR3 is CASSGTGLTGELFF. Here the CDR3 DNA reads TGTGCCAGCAGCGGAACGGGACTCACCGGGGAGCTGTTTTTT.

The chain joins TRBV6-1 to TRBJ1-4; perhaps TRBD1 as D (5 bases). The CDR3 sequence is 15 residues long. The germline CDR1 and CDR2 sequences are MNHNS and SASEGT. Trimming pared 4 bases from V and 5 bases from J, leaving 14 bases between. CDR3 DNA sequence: TGTGCCAGCAGTGGGCCGACAGTCACGAATGAAAAACTGTTTTTT. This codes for CASSGPTVTNEKLFF.

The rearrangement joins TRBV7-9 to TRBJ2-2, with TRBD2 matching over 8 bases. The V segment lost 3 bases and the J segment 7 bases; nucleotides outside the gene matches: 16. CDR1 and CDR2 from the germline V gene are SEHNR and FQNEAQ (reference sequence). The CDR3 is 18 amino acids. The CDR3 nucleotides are TGTGCCAGCAGCTTGGGGGGCGAGCGGGGGCACCGAAGCGGGGAGCTGTTTTTT. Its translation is CASSLGGERGHRSGELFF.

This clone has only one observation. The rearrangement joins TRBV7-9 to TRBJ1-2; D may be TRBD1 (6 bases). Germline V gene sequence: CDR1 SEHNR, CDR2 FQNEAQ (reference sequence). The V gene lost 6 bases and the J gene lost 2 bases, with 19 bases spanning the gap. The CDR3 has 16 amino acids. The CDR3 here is CASSSFTGTKNYGYTF. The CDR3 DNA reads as TGTGCCAGCAGTTCGTTTACAGGGACGAAGAACTATGGCTACACCTTC.

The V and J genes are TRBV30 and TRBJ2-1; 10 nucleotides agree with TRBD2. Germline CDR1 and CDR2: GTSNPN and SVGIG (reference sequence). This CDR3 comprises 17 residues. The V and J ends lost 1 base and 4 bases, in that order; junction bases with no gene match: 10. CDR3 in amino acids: CAWSGLAGEKYYNEQFF. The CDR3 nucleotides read TGTGCCTGGAGTGGTCTAGCGGGAGAAAAGTATTACAATGAGCAGTTCTTC.

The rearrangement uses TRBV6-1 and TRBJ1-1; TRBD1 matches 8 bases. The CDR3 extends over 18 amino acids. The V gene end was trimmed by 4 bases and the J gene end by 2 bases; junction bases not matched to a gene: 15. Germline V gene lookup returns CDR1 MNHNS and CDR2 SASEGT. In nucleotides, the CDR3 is TGTGCCAGCAGTGGATCAGGGGGCGGGAAACGTCGAAACACTGAAGCTTTCTTT. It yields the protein CASSGSGGGKRRNTEAFF.

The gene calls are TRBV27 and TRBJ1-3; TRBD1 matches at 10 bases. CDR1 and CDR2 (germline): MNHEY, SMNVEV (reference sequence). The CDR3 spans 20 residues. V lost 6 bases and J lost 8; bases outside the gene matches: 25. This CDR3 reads CASSSSVRVPGQGIEDTIYF. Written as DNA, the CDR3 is TGTGCCAGCAGCTCTAGCGTACGCGTCCCGGGACAGGGGATAGAAGACACCATATATTTT.

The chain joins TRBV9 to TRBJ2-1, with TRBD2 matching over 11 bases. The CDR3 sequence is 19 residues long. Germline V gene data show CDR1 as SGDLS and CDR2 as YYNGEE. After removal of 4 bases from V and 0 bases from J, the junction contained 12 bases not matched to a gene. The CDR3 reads CASSPRSGTSGRSYNEQFF. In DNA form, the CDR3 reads TGTGCCAGCAGCCCCAGATCCGGGACTAGCGGACGCTCCTACAATGAGCAGTTCTTC.

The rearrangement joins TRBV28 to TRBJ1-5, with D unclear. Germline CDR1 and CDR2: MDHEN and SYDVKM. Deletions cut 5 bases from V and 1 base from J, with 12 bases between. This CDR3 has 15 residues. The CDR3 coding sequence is TGTGCCAGCAGTCTCGTACTGGGCAGCAATCAGCCCCAGCATTTT. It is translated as CASSLVLGSNQPQHF. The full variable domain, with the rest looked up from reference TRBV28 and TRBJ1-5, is DVKVTQSSRYLVKRTGEKVFLECVQDMDHENMFWYRQDPGLGLRLIYFSYDVKMKEKGDIPEGYSVSREKKERFSLILESASTNQTSMYLCASSLVLGSNQPQHFGDGTRLSIL.

In nucleotides, the CDR3 is TGTGCCAGCAGGCTTTCTAGCGGCTCCTACAATGAGCAGTTCTTC. Encoded protein: CASRLSSGSYNEQFF. The chain combines TRBV27 with TRBJ2-1; 7 nucleotides agree with TRBD2. V lost 6 bases and J lost 0; bases outside the gene matches: 5. CDR3 size: 15 residues. Germline V gene sequence: CDR1 MNHEY, CDR2 SMNVEV (reference sequence).

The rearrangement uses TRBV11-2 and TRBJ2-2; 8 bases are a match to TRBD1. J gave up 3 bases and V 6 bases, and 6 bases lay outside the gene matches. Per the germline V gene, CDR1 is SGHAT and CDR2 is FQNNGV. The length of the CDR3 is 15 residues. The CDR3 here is CASRLQGVDTGELFF. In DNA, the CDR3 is TGTGCCAGCAGGCTACAGGGGGTTGACACCGGGGAGCTGTTTTTT.

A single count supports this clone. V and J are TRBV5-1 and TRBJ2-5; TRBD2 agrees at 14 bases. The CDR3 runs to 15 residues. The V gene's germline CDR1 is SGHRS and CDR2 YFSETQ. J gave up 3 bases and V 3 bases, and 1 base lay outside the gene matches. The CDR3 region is CASSSGLAGEETQYF. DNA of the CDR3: TGCGCCAGCAGCTCGGGACTAGCGGGAGAAGAGACCCAGTACTTC.

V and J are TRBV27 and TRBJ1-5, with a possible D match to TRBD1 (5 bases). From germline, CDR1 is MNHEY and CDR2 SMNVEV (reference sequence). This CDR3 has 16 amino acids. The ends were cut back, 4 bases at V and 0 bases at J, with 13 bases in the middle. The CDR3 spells CASSSTAYNSNQPQHF. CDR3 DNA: TGTGCCAGCAGTTCGACAGCATACAATAGCAATCAGCCCCAGCATTTT.